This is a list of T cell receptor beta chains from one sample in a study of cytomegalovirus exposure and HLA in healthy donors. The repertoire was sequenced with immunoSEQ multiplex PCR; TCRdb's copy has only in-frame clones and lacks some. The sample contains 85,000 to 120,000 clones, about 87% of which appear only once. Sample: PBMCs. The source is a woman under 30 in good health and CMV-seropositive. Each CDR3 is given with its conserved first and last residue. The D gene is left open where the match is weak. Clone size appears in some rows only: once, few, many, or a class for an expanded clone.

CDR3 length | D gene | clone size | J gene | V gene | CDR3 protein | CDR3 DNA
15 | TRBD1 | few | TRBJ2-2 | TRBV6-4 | CASSETGGQTGELFF | TGTGCCAGCAGCGAGACAGGGGGCCAAACCGGGGAGCTGTTTTTT
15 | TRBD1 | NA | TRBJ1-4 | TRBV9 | CASSESGTGVEKLFF | TGTGCCAGCAGTGAATCCGGGACAGGGGTAGAAAAACTGTTTTTT
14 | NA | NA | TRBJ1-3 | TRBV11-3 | CASSAGGYGNTIYF | TGTGCCAGCAGCGCGGGGGGCTATGGAAACACCATATATTTT
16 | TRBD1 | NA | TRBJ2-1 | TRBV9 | CASSPRGQAEGNEQFF | TGTGCCAGCAGCCCCCGGGGACAGGCGGAAGGGAATGAGCAGTTCTTC
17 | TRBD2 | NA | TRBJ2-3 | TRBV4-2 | CASSQETSGGGTDTQYF | TGTGCCAGCAGCCAAGAAACTAGCGGGGGGGGCACAGATACGCAGTATTTT
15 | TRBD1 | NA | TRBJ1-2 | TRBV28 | CASSLQGGYNYGYTF | TGTGCCAGCAGTTTACAGGGGGGATATAACTATGGCTACACCTTC
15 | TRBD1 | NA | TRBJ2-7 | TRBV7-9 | CASSSSDRGPYEQYF | TGTGCCAGCAGCTCGTCCGACAGGGGCCCTTACGAGCAGTACTTC
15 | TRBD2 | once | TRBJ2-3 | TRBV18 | CASSPPSSGGGTQYF | TGTGCCAGCTCACCACCTAGTAGCGGGGGTGGTACGCAGTATTTT
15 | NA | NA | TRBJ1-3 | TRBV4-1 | CASSQVLGAGNTIYF | TGCGCCAGCAGCCAAGTTCTAGGTGCAGGAAACACCATATATTTT
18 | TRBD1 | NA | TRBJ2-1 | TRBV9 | CASSVEYYRWGQDDEQFF | TGTGCCAGCAGCGTAGAGTATTATAGATGGGGACAGGACGATGAGCAGTTCTTC
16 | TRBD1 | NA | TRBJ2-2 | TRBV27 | CASSSSIIRGFGELFF | TGTGCCAGCAGTTCATCGATTATCAGGGGGTTCGGGGAGCTGTTTTTT
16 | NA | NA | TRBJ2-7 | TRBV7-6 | CASSLVGAGSGSEQYF | TGTGCCAGCAGCTTAGTAGGGGCAGGGAGCGGGTCCGAGCAGTACTTC
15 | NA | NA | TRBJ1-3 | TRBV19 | CASSLARTSGNTIYF | TGTGCCAGTAGCCTTGCCCGAACTTCTGGAAACACCATATATTTT
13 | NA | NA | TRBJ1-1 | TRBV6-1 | CASSRTVNTEAFF | TGTGCCAGCAGTAGGACAGTCAACACTGAAGCTTTCTTT
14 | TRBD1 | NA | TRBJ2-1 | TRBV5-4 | CASSHDRVSDEQFF | TGTGCCAGCAGCCACGACAGGGTAAGCGATGAGCAGTTCTTC
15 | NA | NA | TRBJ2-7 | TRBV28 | CASSFSLGTFYEQYF | TGTGCCAGCAGTTTCTCCCTGGGGACTTTCTACGAGCAGTACTTC
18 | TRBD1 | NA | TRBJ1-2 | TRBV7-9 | CASSLRGQGPDTNYGYTF | TGTGCCAGCAGCCTCAGAGGACAGGGCCCAGACACTAACTATGGCTACACCTTC
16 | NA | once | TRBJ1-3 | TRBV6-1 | CASSEAQPRSGNTIYF | TGTGCCAGCAGTGAAGCACAGCCAAGGTCTGGAAACACCATATATTTT
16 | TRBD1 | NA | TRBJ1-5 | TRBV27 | CASSWTGGAGNQPQHF | TGTGCCAGCAGTTGGACAGGGGGCGCGGGCAATCAGCCCCAGCATTTT
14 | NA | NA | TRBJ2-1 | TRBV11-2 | CASSLAGLYNEQFF | TGTGCCAGCAGCTTAGCGGGACTCTACAATGAGCAGTTCTTC
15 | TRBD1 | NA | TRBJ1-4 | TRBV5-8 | CASSQGQGGVEKLFF | TGTGCCAGCAGCCAAGGACAGGGCGGGGTTGAAAAACTGTTTTTT
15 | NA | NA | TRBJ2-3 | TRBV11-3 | CASSQWTGDTDTQYF | TGTGCCAGCAGCCAATGGACGGGGGACACAGATACGCAGTATTTT
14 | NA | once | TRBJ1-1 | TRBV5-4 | CASSPKPMNTEAFF | TGTGCCAGCAGCCCGAAACCTATGAACACTGAAGCTTTCTTT
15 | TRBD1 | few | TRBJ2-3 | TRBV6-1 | CASSEGTGATDTQYF | TGTGCCAGCAGTGAAGGGACAGGGGCCACAGATACGCAGTATTTT
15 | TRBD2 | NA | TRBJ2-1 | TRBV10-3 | CAISESWGGYNEQFF | TGTGCCATCAGTGAGTCTTGGGGGGGTTACAATGAGCAGTTCTTC
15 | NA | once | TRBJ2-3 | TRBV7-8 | CASSLFGRGTDTQYF | TGTGCCAGCAGCTTATTTGGCCGGGGGACAGATACGCAGTATTTT
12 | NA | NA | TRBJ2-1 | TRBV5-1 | CASSIRGRGKFF | TGCGCCAGCAGCATAAGGGGGCGCGGGAAGTTCTTC
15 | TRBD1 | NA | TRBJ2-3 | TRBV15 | CATSRGQGGTDTQYF | TGTGCCACCAGCAGGGGACAGGGAGGGACAGATACGCAGTATTTT
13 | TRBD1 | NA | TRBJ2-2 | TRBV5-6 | CASSLQGPGELFF | TGTGCCAGCAGCTTACAGGGGCCCGGGGAGCTGTTTTTT
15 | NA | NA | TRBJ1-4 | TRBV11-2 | CASSLGGSTNEKLFF | TGTGCCAGCAGCTTGGGGGGTTCAACTAATGAAAAACTGTTTTTT
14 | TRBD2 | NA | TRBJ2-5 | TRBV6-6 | CASSRGRGSETQYF | TGTGCCAGCAGCCGCGGGAGAGGGAGCGAGACCCAGTACTTC
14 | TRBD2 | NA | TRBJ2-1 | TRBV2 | CASSPGLAGNEQFF | TGTGCCAGCAGTCCGGGACTAGCGGGGAATGAGCAGTTCTTC
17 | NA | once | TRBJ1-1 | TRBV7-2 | CASSPQQADRSNTEAFF | TGTGCCAGCAGCCCCCAGCAGGCAGACAGGTCGAACACTGAAGCTTTCTTT
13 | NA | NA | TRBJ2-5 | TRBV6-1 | CASSGAAQETQYF | TGTGCCAGCAGTGGAGCCGCGCAAGAGACCCAGTACTTC
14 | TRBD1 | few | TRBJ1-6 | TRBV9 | CASSFGTGPSPLHF | TGTGCCAGCAGCTTCGGGACAGGGCCCTCACCCCTCCACTTT
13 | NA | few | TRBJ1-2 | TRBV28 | CASSLSDLDGYTF | TGTGCCAGCAGTTTGAGTGATCTGGATGGCTACACCTTC
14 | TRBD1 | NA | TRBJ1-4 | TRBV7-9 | CASSSIGQGEKLFF | TGTGCCAGCAGCTCAATCGGACAGGGAGAAAAACTGTTTTTT
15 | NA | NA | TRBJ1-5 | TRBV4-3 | CASSQDMAPNQPQHF | TGCGCCAGCAGCCAAGATATGGCCCCCAATCAGCCCCAGCATTTT
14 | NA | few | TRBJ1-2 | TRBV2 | CASSQPQGKHGYTF | TGTGCCAGCAGCCAACCACAGGGTAAACACGGCTACACCTTC
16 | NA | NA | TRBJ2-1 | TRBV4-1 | CASSQELSYQGNEQFF | TGCGCCAGCAGCCAAGAATTGAGCTACCAGGGGAATGAGCAGTTCTTC
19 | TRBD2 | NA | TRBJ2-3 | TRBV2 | CASRGTSGGYPFSTDTQYF | TGTGCCAGCAGGGGGACTAGCGGGGGGTACCCCTTTAGCACAGATACGCAGTATTTT
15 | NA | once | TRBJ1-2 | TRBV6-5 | CASSYSRGGVYGYTF | TGTGCCAGCAGTTACTCGAGGGGGGGCGTCTATGGCTACACCTTC
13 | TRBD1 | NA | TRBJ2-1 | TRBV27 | CASSHGQDNEQFF | TGTGCCAGCAGTCACGGACAGGACAATGAGCAGTTCTTC
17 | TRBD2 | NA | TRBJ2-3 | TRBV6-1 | CASSGETSGGPTDTQYF | TGTGCCAGCAGTGGGGAGACTAGCGGGGGACCCACAGATACGCAGTATTTT
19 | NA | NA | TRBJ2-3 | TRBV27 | CASSLNPFRTEDRIDTQYF | TGTGCCAGCAGTCTAAACCCCTTCCGTACAGAAGACCGAATAGATACGCAGTATTTT
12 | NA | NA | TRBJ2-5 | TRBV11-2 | CASSPREETQYF | TGTGCCAGCAGCCCAAGGGAGGAGACCCAGTACTTC
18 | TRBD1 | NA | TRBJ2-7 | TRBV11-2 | CASSSSGQGVPFSYEQYF | TGTGCCAGCAGCTCCTCGGGACAGGGGGTCCCCTTCTCCTACGAGCAGTACTTC
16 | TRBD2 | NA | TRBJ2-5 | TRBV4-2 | CASSQGVSGDSETQYF | TGTGCCAGCAGCCAAGGGGTTAGCGGGGACTCAGAGACCCAGTACTTC
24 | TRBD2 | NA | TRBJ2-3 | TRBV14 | CASSPRVPPLTSGRFHCDKDTQYF | TGTGCCAGCAGCCCAAGAGTACCCCCCCTTACTAGCGGGAGATTCCACTGCGACAAAGATACGCAGTATTTT
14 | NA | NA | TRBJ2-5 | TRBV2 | CASSSTGYQETQYF | TGTGCCAGCAGCTCGACAGGTTACCAAGAGACCCAGTACTTC
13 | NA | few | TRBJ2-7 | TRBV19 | CASSMGQGNEQYF | TGTGCCAGTAGTATGGGGCAGGGAAACGAGCAGTACTTC
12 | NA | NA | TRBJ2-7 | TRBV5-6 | CASSFLPYEQYF | TGTGCCAGCAGCTTCCTCCCCTACGAGCAGTACTTC